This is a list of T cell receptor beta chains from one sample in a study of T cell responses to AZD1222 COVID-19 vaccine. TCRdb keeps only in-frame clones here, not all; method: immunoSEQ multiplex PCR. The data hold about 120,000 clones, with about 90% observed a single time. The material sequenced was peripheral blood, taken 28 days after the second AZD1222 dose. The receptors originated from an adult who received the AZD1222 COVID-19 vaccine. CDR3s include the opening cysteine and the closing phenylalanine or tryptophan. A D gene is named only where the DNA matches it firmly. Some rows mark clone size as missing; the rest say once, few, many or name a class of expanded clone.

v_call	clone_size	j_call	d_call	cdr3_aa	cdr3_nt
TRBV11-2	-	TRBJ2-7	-	CASSLQGWHEQYF	TGTGCCAGCAGCCTCCAGGGGTGGCACGAGCAGTACTTC
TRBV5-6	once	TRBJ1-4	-	CASSLGRQATPERGEKLFF	TGTGCCAGCAGCTTGGGTCGACAGGCGACACCGGAACGTGGTGAAAAACTGTTTTTT
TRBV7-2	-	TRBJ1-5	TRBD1	CASSLDRAGNQPQHF	TGTGCCAGCAGCCTGGACAGGGCAGGCAATCAGCCCCAGCATTTT
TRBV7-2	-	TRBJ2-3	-	CASSPRGKSTDTQYF	TGTGCCAGCAGCCCAAGGGGAAAGAGCACAGATACGCAGTATTTT
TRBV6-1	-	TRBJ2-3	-	CASTWAHTDTQYF	TGTGCCAGCACCTGGGCTCACACAGATACGCAGTATTTT
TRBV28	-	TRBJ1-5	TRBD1	CASTQTGAHQPQHF	TGTGCCAGCACCCAGACAGGGGCGCATCAGCCCCAGCATTTT
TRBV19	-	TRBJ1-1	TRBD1	CASSIRGGTAPYRGDTEAFF	TGTGCCAGTAGTATAAGAGGGGGGACAGCCCCATATAGGGGAGACACTGAAGCTTTCTTT
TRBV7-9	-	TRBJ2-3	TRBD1	CASSRDSNTDTQYF	TGTGCCAGCAGCCGGGACAGCAACACAGATACGCAGTATTTT
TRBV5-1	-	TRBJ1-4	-	CASSSQVGEKLFF	TGCGCCAGCAGCTCCCAGGTTGGTGAAAAACTGTTTTTT
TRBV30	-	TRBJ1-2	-	CAWSTGFNYGYTF	TGTGCCTGGAGCACAGGATTTAACTATGGCTACACCTTC
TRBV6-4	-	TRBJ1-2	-	CASSIQHGSAGYGYTF	TGTGCCAGCAGTATCCAACACGGATCTGCTGGCTATGGCTACACCTTC
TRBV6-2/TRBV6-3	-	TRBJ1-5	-	CASSKPPQPQHF	TGTGCCAGCAGCAAACCCCCTCAGCCCCAGCATTTT
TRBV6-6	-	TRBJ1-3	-	CASSAVGNTIYF	TGTGCCAGCAGTGCCGTCGGAAACACCATATATTTT
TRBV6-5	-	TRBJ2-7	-	CASSYSTSGLSYEQYF	TGTGCCAGCAGTTACTCTACCTCCGGACTCTCCTACGAGCAGTACTTC
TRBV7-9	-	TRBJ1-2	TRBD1	CASSLSTGTGNNYGYTF	TGTGCCAGCAGCTTAAGCACGGGGACAGGAAATAACTATGGCTACACCTTC
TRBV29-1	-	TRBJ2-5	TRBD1	CSVGQGSKETQYF	TGCAGCGTTGGACAGGGTTCGAAAGAGACCCAGTACTTC
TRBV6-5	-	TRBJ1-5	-	CASRATGTANQPQHF	TGTGCCAGCAGAGCCACCGGGACGGCCAATCAGCCCCAGCATTTT
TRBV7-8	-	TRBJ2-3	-	CASSYGSGLSTDTQYF	TGTGCCAGCAGCTACGGATCGGGGTTAAGCACAGATACGCAGTATTTT
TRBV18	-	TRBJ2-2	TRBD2	CASSPRTSGGTGELFF	TGTGCCAGCTCACCACGGACTAGCGGCGGCACCGGGGAGCTGTTTTTT
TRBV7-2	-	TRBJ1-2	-	CASSLGKGRFYGYTF	TGTGCCAGCAGCTTAGGGAAGGGGCGCTTCTATGGCTACACCTTC
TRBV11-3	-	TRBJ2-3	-	CASSLAGSTDTQYF	TGTGCCAGCAGCTTAGCCGGCTCCACAGATACGCAGTATTTT
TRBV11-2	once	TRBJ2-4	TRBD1	CASSLRNRGVGKNIQYF	TGTGCCAGCAGCTTAAGGAACAGGGGTGTGGGCAAAAACATTCAGTACTTC
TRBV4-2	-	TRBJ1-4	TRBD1	CASSPGQGYEKLFF	TGTGCCAGCAGCCCCGGACAGGGTTACGAAAAACTGTTTTTT
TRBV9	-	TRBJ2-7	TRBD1	CASSVTGTGGDEQYF	TGTGCCAGCAGCGTTACCGGGACAGGGGGCGACGAGCAGTACTTC
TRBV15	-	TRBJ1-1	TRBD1	CATSRGQLNTEAFF	TGTGCCACCAGCAGGGGACAGTTGAACACTGAAGCTTTCTTT
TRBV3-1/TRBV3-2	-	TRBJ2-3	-	CASSQDRVVDTQYF	TGTGCCAGCAGCCAAGATCGGGTAGTAGATACGCAGTATTTT
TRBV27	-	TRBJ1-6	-	CASSGRPTIGSPLHF	TGTGCCAGCAGTGGGAGACCCACAATCGGTTCACCCCTCCACTTT
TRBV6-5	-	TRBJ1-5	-	CASSYSSGGRNQPQHF	TGTGCCAGCAGTTACTCATCTGGAGGCCGCAATCAGCCCCAGCATTTT
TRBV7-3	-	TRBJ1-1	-	CASSLLGTPNTEAFF	TGTGCCAGCAGCTTATTGGGCACACCGAACACTGAAGCTTTCTTT
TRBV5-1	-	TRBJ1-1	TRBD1	CASSLRQGPPEAFF	TGCGCCAGCAGCTTAAGACAGGGCCCACCTGAAGCTTTCTTT
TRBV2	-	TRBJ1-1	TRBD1	CASSRQGKNTEAFF	TGTGCCAGCAGTAGACAGGGCAAGAACACTGAAGCTTTCTTT
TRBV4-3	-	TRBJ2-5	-	CASSQGGEPGETQYF	TGCGCCAGCAGCCAAGGAGGGGAACCTGGAGAGACCCAGTACTTC
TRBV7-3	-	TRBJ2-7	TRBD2	CASSFLAGGPYEQYF	TGTGCCAGCAGCTTCCTAGCGGGGGGACCCTACGAGCAGTACTTC
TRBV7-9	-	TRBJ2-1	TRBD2	CASSLSRGGTNEQFF	TGTGCCAGCAGCTTAAGTCGCGGGGGAACCAATGAGCAGTTCTTC
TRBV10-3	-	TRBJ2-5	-	CAIRGRETQETQYF	TGTGCCATCAGGGGCAGGGAGACCCAAGAGACCCAGTACTTC
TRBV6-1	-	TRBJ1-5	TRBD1	CASSGTGGVVGNQPQHF	TGTGCCAGCAGTGGGACAGGGGGCGTAGTAGGGAATCAGCCCCAGCATTTT
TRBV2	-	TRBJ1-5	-	CASKVGVGSNQPQHF	TGTGCCAGCAAGGTCGGGGTAGGCAGCAATCAGCCCCAGCATTTT
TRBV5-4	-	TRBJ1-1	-	CASSPGQNTEAFF	TGTGCCAGCAGCCCCGGACAGAACACTGAAGCTTTCTTT
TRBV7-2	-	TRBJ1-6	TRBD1	CASSPAGQGDSPLHF	TGTGCCAGCAGCCCCGCCGGACAGGGGGATTCACCCCTCCACTTT
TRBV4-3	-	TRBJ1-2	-	CASSPRERGGKNGYTF	TGCGCCAGCAGCCCGCGTGAGAGAGGGGGGAAGAATGGCTACACCTTC
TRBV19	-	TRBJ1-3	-	CASSTGPGNTIYF	TGTGCCAGTAGCACGGGACCTGGGAACACCATATATTTT
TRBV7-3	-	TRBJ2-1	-	CASSASGPYVGNEQFF	TGTGCCAGCAGCGCGTCTGGGCCCTATGTGGGAAATGAGCAGTTCTTC
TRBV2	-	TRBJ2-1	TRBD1	CASRISTSGGSSNEQFF	TGTGCCAGCAGAATAAGCACATCAGGGGGCTCTAGCAATGAGCAGTTCTTC
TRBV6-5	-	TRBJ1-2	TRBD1	CASSYLGQGLGGYTF	TGTGCCAGCAGTTACCTAGGACAGGGGCTAGGTGGCTACACCTTC
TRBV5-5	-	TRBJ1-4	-	CASSHPRAGSEKLFF	TGTGCCAGCAGCCACCCCAGGGCGGGCTCTGAAAAACTGTTTTTT
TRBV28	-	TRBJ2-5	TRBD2	CASTRAGAQETQYF	TGTGCCAGCACCCGCGCGGGAGCCCAAGAGACCCAGTACTTC
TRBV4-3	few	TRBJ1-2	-	CASSQEINRVGYGYTF	TGCGCCAGCAGCCAAGAAATTAACCGCGTGGGCTATGGCTACACCTTC
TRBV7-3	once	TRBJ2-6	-	CASSLAGSGANVLTF	TGTGCCAGCAGCTTAGCGGGCTCTGGGGCCAACGTCCTGACTTTC
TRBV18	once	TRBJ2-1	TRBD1	CASSRDISGTASYNEQFF	TGTGCCAGCTCACGGGACATTTCCGGGACAGCGTCCTACAATGAGCAGTTCTTC
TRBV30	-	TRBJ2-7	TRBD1	CAWARDREDEQYF	TGTGCCTGGGCCCGGGACAGGGAGGACGAGCAGTACTTC
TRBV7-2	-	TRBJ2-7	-	CASSGPGPYEQYF	TGTGCCAGCAGCGGTCCGGGGCCGTACGAGCAGTACTTC
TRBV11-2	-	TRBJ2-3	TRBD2	CASNPSGGARTQYF	TGTGCCAGCAACCCTAGCGGGGGGGCCCGTACGCAGTATTTT
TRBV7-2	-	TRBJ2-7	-	CASSLSTDKSEQYF	TGTGCCAGCAGCTTATCCACGGATAAAAGCGAGCAGTACTTC
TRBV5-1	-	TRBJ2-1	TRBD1	CASSNRQGSYNEQFF	TGCGCCAGCAGCAACCGACAGGGCTCCTACAATGAGCAGTTCTTC
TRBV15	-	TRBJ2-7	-	CATSMGRLREQYF	TGTGCCACCAGTATGGGACGACTACGAGAGCAGTACTTC